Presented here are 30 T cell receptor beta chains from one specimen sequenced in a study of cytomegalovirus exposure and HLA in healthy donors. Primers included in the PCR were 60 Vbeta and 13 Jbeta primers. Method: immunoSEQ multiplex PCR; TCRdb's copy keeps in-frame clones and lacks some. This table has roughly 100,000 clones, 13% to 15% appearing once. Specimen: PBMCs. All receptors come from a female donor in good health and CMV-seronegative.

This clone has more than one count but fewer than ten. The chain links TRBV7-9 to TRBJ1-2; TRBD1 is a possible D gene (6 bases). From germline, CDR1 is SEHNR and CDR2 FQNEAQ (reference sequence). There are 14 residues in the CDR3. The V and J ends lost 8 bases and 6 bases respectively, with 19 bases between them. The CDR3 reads CASPSTGSSHGYTF. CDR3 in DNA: TGTGCCAGCCCGTCGACAGGATCTTCGCATGGCTACACCTTC. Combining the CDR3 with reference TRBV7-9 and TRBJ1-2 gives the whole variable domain DTGVSQNPRHKITKRGQNVTFRCDPISEHNRLYWYRQTLGQGPEFLTYFQNEAQLEKSRLLSDRFSAERPKGSFSTLEIQRTEQGDSAMYLCASPSTGSSHGYTFGSGTRLTVV.

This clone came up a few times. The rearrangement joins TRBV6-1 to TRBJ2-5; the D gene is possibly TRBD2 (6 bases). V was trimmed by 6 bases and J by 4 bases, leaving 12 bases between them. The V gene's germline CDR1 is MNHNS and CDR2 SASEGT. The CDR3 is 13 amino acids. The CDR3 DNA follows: TGTGCCAGCAGGGGGACGGGGGTAGAGACCCAGTACTTC. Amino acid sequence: CASRGTGVETQYF.

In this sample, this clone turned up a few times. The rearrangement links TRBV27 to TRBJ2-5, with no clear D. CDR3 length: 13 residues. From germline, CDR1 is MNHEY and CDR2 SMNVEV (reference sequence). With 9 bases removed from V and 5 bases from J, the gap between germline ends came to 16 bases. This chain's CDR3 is CASKKNRAETQYF. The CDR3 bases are TGTGCCAGTAAGAAGAATCGCGCCGAGACCCAGTACTTC.

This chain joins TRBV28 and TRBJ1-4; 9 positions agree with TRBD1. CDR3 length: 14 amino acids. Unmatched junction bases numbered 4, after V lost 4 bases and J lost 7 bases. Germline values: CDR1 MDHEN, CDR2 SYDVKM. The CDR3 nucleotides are TGTGCCAGCAGTTCCACAGGGGGCGGTGAAAAACTGTTTTTT. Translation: CASSSTGGGEKLFF.

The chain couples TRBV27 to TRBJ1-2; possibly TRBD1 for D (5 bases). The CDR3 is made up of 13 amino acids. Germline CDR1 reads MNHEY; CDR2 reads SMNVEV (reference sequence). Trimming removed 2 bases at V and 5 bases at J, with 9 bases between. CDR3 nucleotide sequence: TGTGCCAGCAGTTTACGGGGGAGATATGGCTACACCTTC. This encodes CASSLRGRYGYTF.

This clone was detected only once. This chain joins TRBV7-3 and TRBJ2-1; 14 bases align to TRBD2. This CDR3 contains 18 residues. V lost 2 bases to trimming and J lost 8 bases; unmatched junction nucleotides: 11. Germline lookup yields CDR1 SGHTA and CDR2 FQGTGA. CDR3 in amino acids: CASSLSPRGLAGVYEQFF. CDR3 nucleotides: TGTGCCAGCAGCTTATCTCCCCGGGGACTAGCGGGAGTCTATGAGCAGTTCTTC.

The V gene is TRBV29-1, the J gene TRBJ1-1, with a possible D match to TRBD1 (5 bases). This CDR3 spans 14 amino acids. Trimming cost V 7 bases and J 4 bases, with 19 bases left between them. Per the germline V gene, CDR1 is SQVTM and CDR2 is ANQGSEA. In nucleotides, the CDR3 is TGCAGCGGTGGGGGAGGGAGGGGACCCACTGAAGCTTTCTTT. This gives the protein CSGGGGRGPTEAFF.

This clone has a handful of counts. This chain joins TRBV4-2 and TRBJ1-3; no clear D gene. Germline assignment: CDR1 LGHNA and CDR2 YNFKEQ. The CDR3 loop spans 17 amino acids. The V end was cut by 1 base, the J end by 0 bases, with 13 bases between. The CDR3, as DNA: TGTGCCAGCAGCCAAGTTGATCGATGGCTCTCTGGAAACACCATATATTTT. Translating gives CASSQVDRWLSGNTIYF.

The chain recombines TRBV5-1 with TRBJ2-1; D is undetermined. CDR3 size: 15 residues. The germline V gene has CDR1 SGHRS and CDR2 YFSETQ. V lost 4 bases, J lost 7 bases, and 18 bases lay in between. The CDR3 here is CASSPTVESWNEQFF. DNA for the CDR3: TGCGCCAGCAGCCCCACGGTTGAATCGTGGAATGAGCAGTTCTTC.

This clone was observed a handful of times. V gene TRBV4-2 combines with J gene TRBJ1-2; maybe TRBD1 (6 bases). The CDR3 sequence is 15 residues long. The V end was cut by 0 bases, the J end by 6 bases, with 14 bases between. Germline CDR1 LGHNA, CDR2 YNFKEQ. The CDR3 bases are TGTGCCAGCAGCCAAGAACGAGGGGGGGGGAATGGCTACACCTTC. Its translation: CASSQERGGGNGYTF.

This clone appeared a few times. The CDR3 DNA is TGTGCCAGCAGCTTGGTCTCGTCCACCGGGGAGCTGTTTTTT. It yields the protein CASSLVSSTGELFF. The rearrangement joins TRBV5-8 to TRBJ2-2; D is undetermined. The germline V gene encodes CDR1 SGHTS and CDR2 YDEGEE. The CDR3 spans 14 residues. V was pared by 0 bases and J by 4 bases, with 7 bases between.

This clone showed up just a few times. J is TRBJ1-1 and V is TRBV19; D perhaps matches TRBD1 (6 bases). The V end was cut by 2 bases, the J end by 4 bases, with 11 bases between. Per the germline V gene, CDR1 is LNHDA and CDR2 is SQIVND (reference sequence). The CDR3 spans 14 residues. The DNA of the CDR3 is TGTGCCAGTAGTATACAGGGGACGGCCACTGAAGCTTTCTTT. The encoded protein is CASSIQGTATEAFF.

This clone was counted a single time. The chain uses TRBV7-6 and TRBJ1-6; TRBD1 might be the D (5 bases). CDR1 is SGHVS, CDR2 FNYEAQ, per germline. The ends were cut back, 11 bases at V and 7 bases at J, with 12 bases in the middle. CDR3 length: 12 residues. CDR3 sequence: CARRGWNSPLHF. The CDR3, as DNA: TGTGCCCGGAGGGGATGGAATTCACCCCTCCACTTT.

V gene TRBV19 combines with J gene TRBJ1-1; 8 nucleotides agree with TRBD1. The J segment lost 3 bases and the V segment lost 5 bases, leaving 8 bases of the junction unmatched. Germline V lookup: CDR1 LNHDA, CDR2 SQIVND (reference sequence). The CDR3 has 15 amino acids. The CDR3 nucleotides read TGTGCCAGTAGTCCCCGACAGGGGATGGACACTGAAGCTTTCTTT. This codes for CASSPRQGMDTEAFF.

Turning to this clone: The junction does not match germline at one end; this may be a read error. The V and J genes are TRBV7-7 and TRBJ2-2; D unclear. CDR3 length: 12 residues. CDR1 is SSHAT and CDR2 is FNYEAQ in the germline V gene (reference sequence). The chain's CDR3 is CASSLSSGELFF. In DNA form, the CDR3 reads TGTGCTAGCAGCTTGTCGTCCGGGGAGCTGTTTTTT.

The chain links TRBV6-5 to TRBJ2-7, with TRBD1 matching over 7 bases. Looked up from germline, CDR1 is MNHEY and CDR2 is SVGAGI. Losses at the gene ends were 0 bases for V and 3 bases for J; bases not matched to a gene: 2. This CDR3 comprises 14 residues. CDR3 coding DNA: TGTGCCAGCAGTTACTCAAGACAGGGCTACGAGCAGTACTTC. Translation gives CASSYSRQGYEQYF.

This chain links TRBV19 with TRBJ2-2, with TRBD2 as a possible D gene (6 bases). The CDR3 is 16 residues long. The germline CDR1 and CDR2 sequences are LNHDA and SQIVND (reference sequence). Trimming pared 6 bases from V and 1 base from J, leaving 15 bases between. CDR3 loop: CASSPSWGLNTGELFF. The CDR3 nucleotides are TGTGCCAGTAGCCCGAGTTGGGGACTGAACACCGGGGAGCTGTTTTTT.

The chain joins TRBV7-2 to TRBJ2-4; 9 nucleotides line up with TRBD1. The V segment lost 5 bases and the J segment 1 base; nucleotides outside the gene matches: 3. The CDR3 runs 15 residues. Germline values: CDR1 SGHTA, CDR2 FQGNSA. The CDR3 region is CASSRDRGAKNIQYF. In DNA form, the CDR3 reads TGTGCCAGCAGCCGAGACAGGGGGGCCAAAAACATTCAGTACTTC.

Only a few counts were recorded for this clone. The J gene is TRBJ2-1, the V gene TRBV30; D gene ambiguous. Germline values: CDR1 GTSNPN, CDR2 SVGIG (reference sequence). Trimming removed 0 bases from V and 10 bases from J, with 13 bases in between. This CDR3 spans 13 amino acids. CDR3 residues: CAWSVPRVWEQFF. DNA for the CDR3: TGTGCCTGGAGTGTACCTCGGGTTTGGGAGCAGTTCTTC.

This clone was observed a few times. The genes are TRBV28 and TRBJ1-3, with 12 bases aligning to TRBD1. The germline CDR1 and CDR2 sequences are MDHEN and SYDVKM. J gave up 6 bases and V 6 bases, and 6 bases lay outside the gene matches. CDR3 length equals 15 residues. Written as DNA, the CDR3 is TGTGCCAGCAGCCCCCCGGGACAGGGGGCAAACACCATATATTTT. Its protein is CASSPPGQGANTIYF.

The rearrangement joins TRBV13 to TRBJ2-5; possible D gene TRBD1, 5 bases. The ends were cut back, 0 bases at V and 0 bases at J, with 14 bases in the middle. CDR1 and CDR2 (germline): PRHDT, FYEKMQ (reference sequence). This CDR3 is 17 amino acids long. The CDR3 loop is CASSLGLVETDQETQYF. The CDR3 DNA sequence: TGTGCCAGCAGCTTAGGCCTTGTTGAGACAGACCAAGAGACCCAGTACTTC.

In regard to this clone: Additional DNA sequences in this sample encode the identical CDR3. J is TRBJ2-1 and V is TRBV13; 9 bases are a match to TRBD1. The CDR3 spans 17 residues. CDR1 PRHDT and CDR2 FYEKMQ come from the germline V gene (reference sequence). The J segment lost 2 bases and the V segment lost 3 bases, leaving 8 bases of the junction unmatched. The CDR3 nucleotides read TGTGCCAGCAGCTTTCTACAGGGGGCGCTAACCTACAATGAGCAGTTCTTC. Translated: CASSFLQGALTYNEQFF.

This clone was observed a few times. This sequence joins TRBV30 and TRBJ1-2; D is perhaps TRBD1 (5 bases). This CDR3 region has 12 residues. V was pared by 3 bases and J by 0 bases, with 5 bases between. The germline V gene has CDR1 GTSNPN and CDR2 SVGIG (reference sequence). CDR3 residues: CAWSRANYGYTF. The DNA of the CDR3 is TGTGCCTGGAGCAGGGCTAACTATGGCTACACCTTC.

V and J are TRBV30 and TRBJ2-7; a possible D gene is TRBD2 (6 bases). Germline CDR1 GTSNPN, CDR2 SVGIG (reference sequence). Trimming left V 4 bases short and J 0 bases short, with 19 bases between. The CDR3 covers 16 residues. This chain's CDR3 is CAWMGGTGWGSYEQYF. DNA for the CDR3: TGTGCCTGGATGGGGGGAACCGGATGGGGCTCCTACGAGCAGTACTTC.

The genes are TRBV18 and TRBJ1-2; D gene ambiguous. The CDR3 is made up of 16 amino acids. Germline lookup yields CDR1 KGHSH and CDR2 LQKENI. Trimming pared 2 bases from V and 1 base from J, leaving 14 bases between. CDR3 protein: CASSPGFGLGNYGYTF. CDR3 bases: TGTGCCAGCTCACCAGGTTTCGGGTTGGGTAACTATGGCTACACCTTC.

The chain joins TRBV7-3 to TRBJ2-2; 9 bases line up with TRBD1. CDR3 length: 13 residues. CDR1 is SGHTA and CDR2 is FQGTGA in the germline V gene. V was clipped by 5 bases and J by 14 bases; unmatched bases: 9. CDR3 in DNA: TGTGCCAGCAGCCAGGGACAGGGAGAACGACTGTTTTTT. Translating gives CASSQGQGERLFF.

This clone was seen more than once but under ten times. In DNA, the CDR3 is TGTGCCAGCAGCCTACAAAATCGGGCGGGAGATGAGCAGTTCTTC. This gives the protein CASSLQNRAGDEQFF. The chain recombines TRBV7-3 with TRBJ2-1, with 7 bases identical to TRBD2. Germline trimming cut 5 bases from V and 8 bases from J; bases unmatched to any gene: 12. CDR3 size: 15 residues. Looked up from germline, CDR1 is SGHTA and CDR2 is FQGTGA. The full variable domain, with the rest looked up from reference TRBV7-3 and TRBJ2-1, is GAGVSQTPSNKVTEKGKYVELRCDPISGHTALYWYRQSLGQGPEFLIYFQGTGAADDSGLPNDRFFAVRPEGSVSTLKIQRTERGDSAVYLCASSLQNRAGDEQFFGPGTRLTVL.

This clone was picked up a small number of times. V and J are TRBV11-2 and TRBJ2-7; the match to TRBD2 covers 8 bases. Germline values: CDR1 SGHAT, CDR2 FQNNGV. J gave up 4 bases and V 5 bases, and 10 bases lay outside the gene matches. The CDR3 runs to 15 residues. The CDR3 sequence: CASSRPGLDIYEQYF. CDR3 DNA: TGTGCCAGCAGCCGACCGGGACTAGATATATACGAGCAGTACTTC.

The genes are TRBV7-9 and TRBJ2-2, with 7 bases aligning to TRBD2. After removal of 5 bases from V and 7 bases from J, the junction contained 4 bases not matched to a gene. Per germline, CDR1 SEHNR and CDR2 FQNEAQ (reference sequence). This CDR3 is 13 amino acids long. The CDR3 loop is CASSKTSVGELFF. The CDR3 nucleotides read TGTGCCAGCAGCAAAACTAGCGTCGGGGAGCTGTTTTTT.

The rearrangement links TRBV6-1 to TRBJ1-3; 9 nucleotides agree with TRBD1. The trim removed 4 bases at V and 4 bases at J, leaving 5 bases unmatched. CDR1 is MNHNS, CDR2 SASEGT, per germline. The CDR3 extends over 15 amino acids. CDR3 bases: TGTGCCAGCAGTGTCAGGACAGGGGAAGGAAACACCATATATTTT. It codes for CASSVRTGEGNTIYF.